The 25 T cell receptor beta chains below were found in one sample sequenced in a study of siplizumab effects on memory and regulatory T cells. Only in-frame clones appear in the TCRdb table, and some are missing; sequencing was by immunoSEQ multiplex PCR. The table includes over 60,000 clones, about 89% detected once. The sample was CD8+ T cells sorted from blood. The receptors here all came from a human donor in good health.

This rearrangement joins TRBV7-3 to TRBJ2-7; D is unresolved. This CDR3 region has 14 residues. V lost 5 bases, J lost 2 bases, and 13 bases lay in between. From germline, CDR1 is SGHTA and CDR2 FQGTGA. The CDR3 bases are TGTGCCAGCAGCCCCGACACCTTAGCCTACGAGCAGTACTTC. Encoded protein: CASSPDTLAYEQYF.

The chain employs TRBV7-9 and TRBJ1-1; no firm D call. The CDR3 consists of 13 residues. The germline V and J ends were trimmed by 5 bases and 2 bases, with 9 bases remaining between them. Germline V CDR1 and CDR2: SEHNR, FQNEAQ (reference sequence). CDR3 bases: TGTGCCAGCAGCCCGCCGAGTAACACTGAAGCTTTCTTT. It yields the protein CASSPPSNTEAFF.

The genes are TRBV11-2 and TRBJ2-1; D possibly matches TRBD1 or TRBD2 (6 bases each). Trimming removed 2 bases at V and 5 bases at J, with 19 bases between. Germline V gives CDR1 SGHAT, CDR2 FQNNGV. This CDR3 comprises 17 residues. In DNA, the CDR3 is TGTGCCAGCAGCTTAAGTCGGGGGCGAGGGACACACAATGAGCAGTTCTTC. Encoded protein: CASSLSRGRGTHNEQFF.

The chain links TRBV4-1 to TRBJ1-1; D unclear. Germline CDR1 MGHRA, CDR2 YSYEKL. The CDR3 runs to 14 residues. V shed 0 bases and J shed 7 bases, with 12 bases lying between them. DNA for the CDR3: TGCGCCAGCAGCCAAGACTGGGCGGGGATTGAAGCTTTCTTT. Protein: CASSQDWAGIEAFF.

This clone has just one count. The chain combines TRBV7-8 with TRBJ1-2; 7 positions match TRBD1. In germline, CDR1 is SGHVS, CDR2 FQNEAQ. CDR3 length equals 13 residues. The trim removed 2 bases at V and 5 bases at J, leaving 2 bases unmatched. The CDR3: CASSLRGHYGYTF. Here the CDR3 DNA reads TGTGCCAGCAGCTTAAGGGGGCATTATGGCTACACCTTC. The variable domain in full, with the rest retrieved from reference TRBV7-8 and TRBJ1-2, is GAGVSQSPRYKVAKRGQDVALRCDPISGHVSLFWYQQALGQGPEFLTYFQNEAQLDKSGLPSDRFFAERPEGSVSTLKIQRTQQEDSAVYLCASSLRGHYGYTFGSGTRLTVV.

The rearrangement uses TRBV7-9 and TRBJ1-4; D is ambiguous. CDR1 is SEHNR, CDR2 FQNEAQ, per germline (reference sequence). This CDR3 contains 14 residues. Trimming left V 5 bases short and J 7 bases short, with 14 bases between. CDR3 residues: CASSTTASSEKLFF. CDR3 nucleotides: TGTGCCAGCAGCACCACAGCTAGTAGTGAAAAACTGTTTTTT.

The rearrangement uses TRBV6-5 and TRBJ2-1; 8 positions match TRBD1. Looked up from germline, CDR1 is MNHEY and CDR2 is SVGAGI. This CDR3 spans 15 amino acids. The V segment lost 7 bases and the J segment 5 bases; nucleotides outside the gene matches: 10. The CDR3 DNA is TGTGCCAGCACAACCACAGGGGGTATCGACAATGAGCAGTTCTTC. This gives the protein CASTTTGGIDNEQFF.

V gene TRBV27 combines with J gene TRBJ2-5; the match to TRBD1 covers 7 bases. V lost 5 bases to trimming and J lost 5 bases; unmatched junction nucleotides: 11. The CDR3 totals 15 residues. Per germline, CDR1 MNHEY and CDR2 SMNVEV (reference sequence). This CDR3 reads CASSPREGGVETQYF. DNA of the CDR3: TGTGCCAGCAGTCCTCGAGAAGGGGGCGTGGAGACCCAGTACTTC.

This clone was recorded once. CDR3 residues: CASSLGAGASYEQYF. CDR3 DNA sequence: TGTGCCAGCAGCTTGGGAGCGGGAGCCTCCTACGAGCAGTACTTC. The chain recombines TRBV13 with TRBJ2-7; 8 bases fit TRBD2. V shed 3 bases, J shed 0 bases, and the junction held 4 bases outside the gene matches. CDR3 length: 15 residues. The germline V gene has CDR1 PRHDT and CDR2 FYEKMQ (reference sequence).

The J gene is TRBJ1-4, the V gene TRBV5-6; D ambiguous. This CDR3 spans 13 amino acids. CDR1 and CDR2 (germline): SGHDT, YYEEEE. Trimming took off 3 bases at V and 8 bases at J, with 11 bases between the two ends. Here the CDR3 reads CASSSRADEKLFF. The CDR3 DNA reads as TGTGCCAGCAGCTCGAGGGCAGACGAAAAACTGTTTTTT. Full variable domain (remainder filled in from reference TRBV5-6 and TRBJ1-4): DAGVTQSPTHLIKTRGQQVTLRCSPKSGHDTVSWYQQALGQGPQFIFQYYEEEERQRGNFPDRFSGHQFPNYSSELNVNALLLGDSALYLCASSSRADEKLFFGSGTQLSVL.

The chain links TRBV27 to TRBJ2-7; 7 nucleotides line up with TRBD1. CDR3 length equals 13 residues. V lost 3 bases, J lost 5 bases, and 4 bases stayed unmatched. Germline V gene sequence: CDR1 MNHEY, CDR2 SMNVEV (reference sequence). CDR3 residues: CASSFTGVHEQYF. The CDR3 bases are TGTGCCAGCAGTTTCACAGGGGTACACGAGCAGTACTTC.

This rearrangement joins TRBV27 to TRBJ1-5, with unresolved D. This CDR3 is 16 amino acids long. Germline V gene sequence: CDR1 MNHEY, CDR2 SMNVEV (reference sequence). Trimming took off 6 bases at V and 5 bases at J, with 20 bases between the two ends. In nucleotides, the CDR3 is TGTGCCAGCAGCCCCTTAGGAGTTATCCGGGATCAGCCCCAGCATTTT. This codes for CASSPLGVIRDQPQHF.

The V call is TRBV27, the J call TRBJ2-7; D is perhaps TRBD2 (5 bases). Germline CDR1 reads MNHEY; CDR2 reads SMNVEV (reference sequence). Trimming shortened V by 0 bases and J by 2 bases, and 8 bases separated the two germline ends. The CDR3 sequence is 14 residues long. Written as DNA, the CDR3 is TGTGCCAGCAGTTTATCGGACTCCCCCTACGAGCAGTACTTC. Amino acids: CASSLSDSPYEQYF.

This clone was observed a handful of times. The chain has TRBV7-9 and TRBJ2-5, with D possibly matching TRBD1 (5 bases). CDR3 length: 14 amino acids. Germline CDR1 reads SEHNR; CDR2 reads FQNEAQ (reference sequence). V lost 6 bases and J lost 2, with 13 bases in between. The CDR3 sequence: CASRDATAQETQYF. CDR3 nucleotide sequence: TGTGCCAGCAGGGATGCGACAGCACAAGAGACCCAGTACTTC.

The V and J genes are TRBV7-8 and TRBJ2-3, with TRBD2 matching over 9 bases. The germline V gene has CDR1 SGHVS and CDR2 FQNEAQ. V was pared by 3 bases and J by 3 bases, with 4 bases of the junction left unmatched. This CDR3 comprises 15 residues. CDR3 residues: CASSFVAGETDTQYF. The CDR3 bases are TGTGCCAGCAGCTTCGTAGCGGGAGAGACAGATACGCAGTATTTT.

This clone was picked up a small number of times. The V and J genes are TRBV6-6 and TRBJ1-3; unclear D gene. The CDR3 totals 16 residues. V was trimmed by 2 bases and J by 4 bases, leaving 15 bases between them. CDR1 and CDR2 from the germline V gene are MNHNY and SVGAGI (reference sequence). This CDR3 is CASSYEAIPEGNTIYF. The CDR3 DNA follows: TGTGCCAGCAGTTACGAGGCGATCCCGGAGGGAAACACCATATATTTT.

This sequence joins TRBV7-9 and TRBJ1-4; 9 nucleotides agree with TRBD1. The CDR3 extends over 13 amino acids. Germline V gene data show CDR1 as SEHNR and CDR2 as FQNEAQ (reference sequence). V dropped 7 bases and J dropped 8; count of bases not matched to a gene: 5. The CDR3 nucleotides are TGTGCCAGCATACAGGGGGCCAACGAAAAACTGTTTTTT. It codes for CASIQGANEKLFF. Full variable domain (outside the CDR3, taken from reference TRBV7-9 and TRBJ1-4): DTGVSQNPRHKITKRGQNVTFRCDPISEHNRLYWYRQTLGQGPEFLTYFQNEAQLEKSRLLSDRFSAERPKGSFSTLEIQRTEQGDSAMYLCASIQGANEKLFFGSGTQLSVL.

The chain employs TRBV19 and TRBJ2-3; tentative D call: TRBD1 (5 bases). This CDR3 is built from 15 residues. Germline V lookup: CDR1 LNHDA, CDR2 SQIVND (reference sequence). The V end lost 7 bases, the J end lost 3 bases, and 17 bases lay between the germline ends. The CDR3: CASTLGQGWTDTQYF. The CDR3 region has the DNA TGTGCCAGTACCCTTGGGCAGGGTTGGACAGATACGCAGTATTTT.

The chain employs TRBV19 and TRBJ2-7, with D tentatively TRBD2 (6 bases). V was pared by 2 bases and J by 3 bases, with 14 bases between. This CDR3 region has 15 residues. CDR1 is LNHDA and CDR2 is SQIVND in the germline V gene (reference sequence). In DNA, the CDR3 is TGTGCCAGTAGTATAATCCCGGGAGCGAACTACGAGCAGTACTTC. Protein: CASSIIPGANYEQYF.

This clone was counted once. The rearrangement links TRBV19 to TRBJ1-1, with unresolved D. Trimming took 4 bases from V and 4 from J, leaving 10 bases between them. Germline V lookup: CDR1 LNHDA, CDR2 SQIVND (reference sequence). This CDR3 is built from 13 residues. The CDR3 is CASSTGLLTEAFF. In nucleotides, the CDR3 is TGTGCCAGTAGTACAGGACTCCTCACTGAAGCTTTCTTT.

The chain joins TRBV19 to TRBJ2-7; D is ambiguous. Germline V gene data show CDR1 as LNHDA and CDR2 as SQIVND (reference sequence). The CDR3 runs 13 residues. V was cut by 6 bases and J by 4 bases, with 13 bases left in between. The CDR3 DNA follows: TGTGCCAGTAGCGTCGGGTCAGAGTACGAGCAGTACTTC. This encodes CASSVGSEYEQYF.

The chain couples TRBV15 to TRBJ2-5; D might be TRBD2 (7 bases). The J call may be in error: the DNA end matches TRBJ2-7 better. Germline V gene sequence: CDR1 LNHNV, CDR2 YYDKDF (reference sequence). This CDR3 is 12 amino acids long. The CDR3 sequence: CATSSGGHEQYF. The DNA for the CDR3 is TGTGCCACCAGCAGCGGGGGGCACGAGCAGTACTTC.

This clone was seen once. This chain joins TRBV2 and TRBJ2-1; maybe TRBD2 (5 bases). The germline V gene has CDR1 SNHLY and CDR2 FYNNEI. Trimming pared 11 bases from V and 4 bases from J, leaving 12 bases between. CDR3 size: 12 residues. CDR3 amino acids: CAALGIYNEQFF. Here the CDR3 DNA reads TGTGCCGCTCTCGGGATTTACAATGAGCAGTTCTTC.

This chain uses TRBV5-1 with TRBJ1-4; 9 positions match TRBD1. From germline, CDR1 is SGHRS and CDR2 YFSETQ. The V segment lost 4 bases and the J segment 3 bases; nucleotides outside the gene matches: 4. CDR3 length: 15 residues. The chain's CDR3 is CASSNGDRANEKLFF. In DNA form, the CDR3 reads TGCGCCAGCAGCAATGGGGACAGGGCTAATGAAAAACTGTTTTTT.

The chain uses TRBV9 and TRBJ2-3, with D maybe TRBD2 (5 bases). Germline lookup yields CDR1 SGDLS and CDR2 YYNGEE. This CDR3 region has 14 residues. Deletions cut 4 bases from V and 4 bases from J, with 13 bases between. This CDR3 reads CASSPEGRADTQYF. As DNA, the CDR3 is TGTGCCAGCAGCCCGGAAGGGCGGGCAGATACGCAGTATTTT.